The text below deals with one TCR beta chain. Its target is unknown. The CDR3 is made up of 15 amino acids. In germline, CDR1 is LNHDA, CDR2 SQIVND (reference sequence). The J segment lost 7 bases and the V segment lost 1 base, leaving 5 bases of the junction unmatched. The PCR used 52 TRBV and 13 TRBJ primers. Using immunoSEQ multiplex PCR, the repertoire was profiled, and TCRdb retains in-frame clones only, with some absent. The repertoire holds approximately 15,000 clones, with around 90% as singletons. This entry comes from a study of regulatory T cells. Findings and limits, study-wide: Patient CD8+ T cells trended toward lower Shannon entropy than controls.

The TCR was taken from a person aged 18 to 30 with CD3G deficiency. Sequencing was carried out using CD8+ T cells sorted from blood. The chain carries TRBV19 and TRBJ2-1; TRBD2 aligns across 9 bases. The CDR3 spells CASSIVAGGPNEQFF. The CDR3 coding sequence is TGTGCCAGTAGTATAGTCGCGGGGGGGCCTAATGAGCAGTTCTTC.